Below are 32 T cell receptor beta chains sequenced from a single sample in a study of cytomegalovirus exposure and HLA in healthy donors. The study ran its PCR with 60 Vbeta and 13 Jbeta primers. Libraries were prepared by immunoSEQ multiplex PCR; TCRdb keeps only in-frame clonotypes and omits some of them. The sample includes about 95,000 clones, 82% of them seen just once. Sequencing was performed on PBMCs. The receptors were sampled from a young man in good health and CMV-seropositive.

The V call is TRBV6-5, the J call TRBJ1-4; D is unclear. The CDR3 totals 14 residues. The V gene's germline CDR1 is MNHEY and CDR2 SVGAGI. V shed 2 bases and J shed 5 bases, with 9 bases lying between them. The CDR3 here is CASSYGLRNEKLFF. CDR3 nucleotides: TGTGCCAGCAGTTACGGTCTGCGGAATGAAAAACTGTTTTTT.

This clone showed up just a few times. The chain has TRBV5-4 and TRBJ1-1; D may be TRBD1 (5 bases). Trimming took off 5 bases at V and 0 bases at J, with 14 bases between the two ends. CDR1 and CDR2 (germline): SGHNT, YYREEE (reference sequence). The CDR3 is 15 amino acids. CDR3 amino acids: CASRGKEGMNTEAFF. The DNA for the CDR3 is TGTGCCAGCAGGGGGAAGGAGGGGATGAACACTGAAGCTTTCTTT.

CDR3 nucleotide sequence: TGCGCCAGCAGCTTGGGGCGGGAGCCGTCTCATGAGCAGTTCTTC. It yields the protein CASSLGREPSHEQFF. V is TRBV5-1 and J is TRBJ2-1; TRBD2 aligns across 7 bases. Trimming cost V 0 bases and J 8 bases; bases outside gene matches: 8. The CDR3 runs to 15 residues. Germline V gives CDR1 SGHRS, CDR2 YFSETQ. Full variable domain (outside the CDR3, taken from reference TRBV5-1 and TRBJ2-1): KAGVTQTPRYLIKTRGQQVTLSCSPISGHRSVSWYQQTPGQGLQFLFEYFSETQRNKGNFPGRFSGRQFSNSRSEMNVSTLELGDSALYLCASSLGREPSHEQFFGPGTRLTVL.

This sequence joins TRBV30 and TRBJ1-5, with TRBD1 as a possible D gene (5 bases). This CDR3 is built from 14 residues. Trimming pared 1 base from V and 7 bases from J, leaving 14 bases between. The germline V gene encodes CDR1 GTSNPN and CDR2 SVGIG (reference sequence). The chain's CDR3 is CAWSARTRGQPQHF. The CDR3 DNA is TGTGCCTGGAGTGCCCGGACAAGGGGACAGCCCCAGCATTTT.

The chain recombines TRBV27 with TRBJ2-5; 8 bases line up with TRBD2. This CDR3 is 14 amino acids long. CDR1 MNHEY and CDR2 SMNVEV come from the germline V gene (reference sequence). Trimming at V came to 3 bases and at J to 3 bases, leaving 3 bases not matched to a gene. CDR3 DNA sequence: TGTGCCAGCAGTTTCGGGGGGGCGGAAGAGACCCAGTACTTC. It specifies CASSFGGAEETQYF.

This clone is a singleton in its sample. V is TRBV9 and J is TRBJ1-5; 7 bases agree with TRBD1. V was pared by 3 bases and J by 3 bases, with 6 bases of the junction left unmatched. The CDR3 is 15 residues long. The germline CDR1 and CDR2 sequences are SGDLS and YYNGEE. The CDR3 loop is CASSGNTGVNQPQHF. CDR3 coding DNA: TGTGCCAGCAGCGGAAATACAGGGGTCAATCAGCCCCAGCATTTT.

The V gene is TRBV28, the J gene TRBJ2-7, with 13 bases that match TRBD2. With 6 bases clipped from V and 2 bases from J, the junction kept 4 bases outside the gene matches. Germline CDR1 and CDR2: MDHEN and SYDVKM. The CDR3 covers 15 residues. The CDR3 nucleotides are TGTGCCAGCAGAGGGGGACTAGCGGGGCCCTACGAGCAGTACTTC. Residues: CASRGGLAGPYEQYF.

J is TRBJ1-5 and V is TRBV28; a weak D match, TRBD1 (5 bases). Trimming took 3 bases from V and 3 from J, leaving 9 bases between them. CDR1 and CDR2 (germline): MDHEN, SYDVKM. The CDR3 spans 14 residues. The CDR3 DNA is TGTGCCAGCAGTTTGGGGGAGGTCAATCAGCCCCAGCATTTT. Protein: CASSLGEVNQPQHF.

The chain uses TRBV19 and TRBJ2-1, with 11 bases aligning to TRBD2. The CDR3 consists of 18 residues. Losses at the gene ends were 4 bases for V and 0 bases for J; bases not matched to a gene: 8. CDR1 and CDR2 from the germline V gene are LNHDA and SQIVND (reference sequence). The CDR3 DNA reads TGTGCCAGTAGTACGCCAGGACTAGCGGGCCGCTCCTACAATGAGCAGTTCTTC. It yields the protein CASSTPGLAGRSYNEQFF.

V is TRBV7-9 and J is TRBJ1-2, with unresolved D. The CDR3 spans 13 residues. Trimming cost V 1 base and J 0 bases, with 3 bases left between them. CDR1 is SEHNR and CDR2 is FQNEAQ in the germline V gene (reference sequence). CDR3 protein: CASSLGPNYGYTF. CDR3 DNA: TGTGCCAGCAGCTTAGGGCCTAACTATGGCTACACCTTC.

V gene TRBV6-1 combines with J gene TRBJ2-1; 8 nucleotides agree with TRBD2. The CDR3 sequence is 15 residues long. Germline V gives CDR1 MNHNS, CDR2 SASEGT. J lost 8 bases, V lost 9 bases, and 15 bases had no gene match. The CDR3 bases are TGTGCCAGTAGAAGCGGGAGCTTGTATGGGCATGAGCAGTTCTTC. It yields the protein CASRSGSLYGHEQFF.

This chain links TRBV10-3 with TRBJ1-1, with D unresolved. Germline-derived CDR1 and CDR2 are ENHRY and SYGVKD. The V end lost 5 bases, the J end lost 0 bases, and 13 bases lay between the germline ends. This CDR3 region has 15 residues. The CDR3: CAISRSIPLNTEAFF. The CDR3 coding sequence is TGTGCCATCAGTCGTAGTATCCCACTGAACACTGAAGCTTTCTTT.

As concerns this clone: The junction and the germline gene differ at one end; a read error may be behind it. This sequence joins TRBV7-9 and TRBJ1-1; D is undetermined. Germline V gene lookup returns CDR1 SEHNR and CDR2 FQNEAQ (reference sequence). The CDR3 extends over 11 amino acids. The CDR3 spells CSSSFISEAFF. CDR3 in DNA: TGTTCCAGCAGCTTTATTTCCGAAGCTTTCTTT.

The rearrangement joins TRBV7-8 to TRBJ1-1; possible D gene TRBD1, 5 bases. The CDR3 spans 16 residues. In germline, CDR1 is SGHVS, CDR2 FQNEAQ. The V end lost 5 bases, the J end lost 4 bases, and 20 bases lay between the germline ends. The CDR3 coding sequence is TGTGCCAGCAGCGCGGGGTCCATCGGGGGAAGCACTGAAGCTTTCTTT. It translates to CASSAGSIGGSTEAFF.

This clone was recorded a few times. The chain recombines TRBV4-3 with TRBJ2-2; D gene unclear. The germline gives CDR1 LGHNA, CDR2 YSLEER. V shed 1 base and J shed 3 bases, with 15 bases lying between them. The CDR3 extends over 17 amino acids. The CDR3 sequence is CASSQVSGEVDTGELFF. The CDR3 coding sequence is TGCGCCAGCAGCCAAGTTTCCGGTGAGGTCGACACCGGGGAGCTGTTTTTT.

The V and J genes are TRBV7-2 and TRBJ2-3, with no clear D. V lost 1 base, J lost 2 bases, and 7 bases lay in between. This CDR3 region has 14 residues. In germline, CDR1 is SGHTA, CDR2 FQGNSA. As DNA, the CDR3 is TGTGCCAGCAGCTTAGTCCAGGTCACAGATACGCAGTATTTT. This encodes CASSLVQVTDTQYF.

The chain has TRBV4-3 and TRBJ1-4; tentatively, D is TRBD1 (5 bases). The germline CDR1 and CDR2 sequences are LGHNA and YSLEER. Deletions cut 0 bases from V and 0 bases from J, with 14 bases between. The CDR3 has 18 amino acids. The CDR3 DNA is TGCGCCAGCAGCCAAGATTTGAGAGACAGTGCAACTAATGAAAAACTGTTTTTT. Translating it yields CASSQDLRDSATNEKLFF.

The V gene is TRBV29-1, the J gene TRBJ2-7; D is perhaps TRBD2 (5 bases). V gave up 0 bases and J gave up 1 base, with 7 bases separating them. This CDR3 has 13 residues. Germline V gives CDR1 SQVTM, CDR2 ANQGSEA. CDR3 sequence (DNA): TGCAGCGTTGAAGATTCGGGGTCCTACGAGCAGTACTTC. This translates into CSVEDSGSYEQYF.

The CDR3 nucleotides are TGTGCCAGCAGTTTAAGGGGGGGGGCCTACGAGCAGTACTTC. Protein sequence: CASSLRGGAYEQYF. The chain employs TRBV27 and TRBJ2-7; D is possibly TRBD2 (7 bases). V gave up 2 bases and J gave up 2 bases, with 10 bases separating them. Germline CDR1 is MNHEY and CDR2 is SMNVEV (reference sequence). The CDR3 is 14 amino acids.

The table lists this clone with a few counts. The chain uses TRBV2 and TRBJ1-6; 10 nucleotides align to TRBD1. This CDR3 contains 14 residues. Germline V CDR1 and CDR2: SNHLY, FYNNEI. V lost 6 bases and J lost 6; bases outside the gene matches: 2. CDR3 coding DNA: TGTGCCAGCAGATGGACAGGGGGTAATTCACCCCTCCACTTT. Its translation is CASRWTGGNSPLHF.

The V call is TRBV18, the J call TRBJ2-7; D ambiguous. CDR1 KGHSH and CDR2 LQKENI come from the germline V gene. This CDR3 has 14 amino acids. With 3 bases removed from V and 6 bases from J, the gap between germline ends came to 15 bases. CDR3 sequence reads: CASSPSGSVVEQYF. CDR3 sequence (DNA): TGTGCCAGCTCACCCTCAGGTTCGGTCGTCGAGCAGTACTTC.

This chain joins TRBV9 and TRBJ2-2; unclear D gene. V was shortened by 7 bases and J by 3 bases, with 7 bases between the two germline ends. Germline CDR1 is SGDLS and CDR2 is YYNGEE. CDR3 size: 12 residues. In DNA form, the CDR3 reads TGTGCCAGCGAGACTCACACCGGGGAGCTGTTTTTT. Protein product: CASETHTGELFF.

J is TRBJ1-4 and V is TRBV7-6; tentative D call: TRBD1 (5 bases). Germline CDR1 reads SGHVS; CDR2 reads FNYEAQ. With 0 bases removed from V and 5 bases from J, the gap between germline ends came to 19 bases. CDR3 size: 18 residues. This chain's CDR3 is CASSLAIIDRNYNEKLFF. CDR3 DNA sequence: TGTGCCAGCAGCTTAGCCATTATCGACAGAAATTACAATGAAAAACTGTTTTTT.

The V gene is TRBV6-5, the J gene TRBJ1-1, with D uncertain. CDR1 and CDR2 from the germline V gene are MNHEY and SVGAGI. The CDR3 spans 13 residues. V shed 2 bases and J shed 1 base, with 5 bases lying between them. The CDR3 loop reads CASSYRANTEAFF. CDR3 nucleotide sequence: TGTGCCAGCAGTTACAGAGCGAACACTGAAGCTTTCTTT.

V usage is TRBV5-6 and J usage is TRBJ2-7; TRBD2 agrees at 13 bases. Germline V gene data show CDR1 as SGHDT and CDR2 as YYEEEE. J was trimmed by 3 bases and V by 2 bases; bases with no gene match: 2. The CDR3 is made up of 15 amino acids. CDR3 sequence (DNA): TGTGCCAGCAGCTTTGGGACTAGCGGGATCTACGAGCAGTACTTC. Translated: CASSFGTSGIYEQYF.

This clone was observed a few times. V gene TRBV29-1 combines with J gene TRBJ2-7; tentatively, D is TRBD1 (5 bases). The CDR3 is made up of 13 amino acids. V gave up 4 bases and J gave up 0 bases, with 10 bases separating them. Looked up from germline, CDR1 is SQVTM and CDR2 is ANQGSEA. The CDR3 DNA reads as TGCAGCGTTGTCAGCAGGGCCTCCTACGAGCAGTACTTC. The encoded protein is CSVVSRASYEQYF.

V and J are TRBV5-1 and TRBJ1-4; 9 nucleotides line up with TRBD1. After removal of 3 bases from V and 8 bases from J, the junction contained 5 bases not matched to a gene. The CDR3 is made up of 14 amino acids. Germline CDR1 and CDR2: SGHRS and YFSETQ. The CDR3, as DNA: TGCGCCAGCAGCTCAGGACAGGGGCGAGAAAAACTGTTTTTT. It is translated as CASSSGQGREKLFF.

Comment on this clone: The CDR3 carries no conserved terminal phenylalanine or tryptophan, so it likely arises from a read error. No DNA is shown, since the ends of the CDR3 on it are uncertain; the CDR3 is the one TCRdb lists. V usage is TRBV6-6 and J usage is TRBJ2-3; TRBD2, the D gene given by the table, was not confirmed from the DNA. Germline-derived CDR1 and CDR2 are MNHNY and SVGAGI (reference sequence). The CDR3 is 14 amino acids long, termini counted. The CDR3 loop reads CASSDDGWTDRTPS.

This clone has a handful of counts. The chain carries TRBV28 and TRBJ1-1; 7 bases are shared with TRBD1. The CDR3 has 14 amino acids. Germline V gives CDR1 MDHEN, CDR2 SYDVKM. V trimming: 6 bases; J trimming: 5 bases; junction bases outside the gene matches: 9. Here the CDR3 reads CASSLTTGDTEAFF. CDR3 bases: TGTGCCAGCAGCCTAACCACAGGGGATACTGAAGCTTTCTTT.

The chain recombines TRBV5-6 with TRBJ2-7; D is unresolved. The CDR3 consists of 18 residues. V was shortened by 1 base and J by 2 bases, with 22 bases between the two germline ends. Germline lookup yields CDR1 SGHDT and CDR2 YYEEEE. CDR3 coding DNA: TGTGCCAGCAGCTTGTTCTTGTTTGGCAGGTCAATTACCTACGAGCAGTACTTC. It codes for CASSLFLFGRSITYEQYF. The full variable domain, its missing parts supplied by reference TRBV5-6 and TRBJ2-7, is DAGVTQSPTHLIKTRGQQVTLRCSPKSGHDTVSWYQQALGQGPQFIFQYYEEEERQRGNFPDRFSGHQFPNYSSELNVNALLLGDSALYLCASSLFLFGRSITYEQYFGPGTRLTVT.

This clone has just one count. The CDR3 loop reads CASSSYRAFF. The CDR3 DNA reads as TGTGCCAGCAGTTCCTACCGAGCTTTCTTT. The rearrangement uses TRBV28 and TRBJ1-1; no clear D gene. Trimming pared 4 bases from V and 10 bases from J, leaving 7 bases between. This CDR3 region has 10 residues. From germline, CDR1 is MDHEN and CDR2 SYDVKM.

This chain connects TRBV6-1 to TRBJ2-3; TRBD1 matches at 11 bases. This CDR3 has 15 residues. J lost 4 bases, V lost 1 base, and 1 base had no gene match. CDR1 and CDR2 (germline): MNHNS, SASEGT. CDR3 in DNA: TGTGCCAGCAGTGAAGGGACAGGGGGCGCAGATACGCAGTATTTT. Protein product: CASSEGTGGADTQYF.